These T cell receptor beta chains were read from a single sample in a study of Graves' ophthalmopathy and Graves' hyperthyroidism. TCRdb re-called the multiplex PCR reads through MiXCR, storing one row per CDR3 protein. Of about 220,000 distinct CDR3 sequences in the sample, about 22% were seen once. The sample taken for sequencing was peripheral blood. The source is a woman in her 50s with Graves' ophthalmopathy. The CDR3 runs from the conserved cysteine through the conserved F or W. D genes are given only for firm matches. Size is omitted from some rows. Given values are once, few, many or a class for expanded clones.

clone_size: few
v_call: TRBV11-3
j_call: TRBJ1-2
d_call: .
cdr3_nt: TGTGCCAGCAGCTTCGGGGTGGGGGACGGCGGGGGCTACACCTTC
cdr3_aa: CASSFGVGDGGGYTF

clone_size: few
v_call: TRBV4-1
j_call: TRBJ1-5
d_call: TRBD1
cdr3_nt: TGCGCCAGCAGTCAACAGGGGGTGAATCAGCCCCAGCATTTT
cdr3_aa: CASSQQGVNQPQHF

clone_size: many
v_call: TRBV5-1
j_call: TRBJ1-2
d_call: .
cdr3_nt: TGCGCCAGCAGCTTGGGAGGGATTGGTGGCTACACCTTC
cdr3_aa: CASSLGGIGGYTF

clone_size: .
v_call: TRBV12-3/TRBV12-4
j_call: TRBJ2-5
d_call: .
cdr3_nt: TGTGCCAGCAGCCAGGGACACGCGGAGACCCAGTACTTC
cdr3_aa: CASSQGHAETQYF

clone_size: many
v_call: TRBV20-1
j_call: TRBJ2-7
d_call: TRBD2
cdr3_nt: TGCAGTGCTCAAAGGGACTATGGAACCTACTACGAGCAGTACTTC
cdr3_aa: CSAQRDYGTYYEQYF

clone_size: many
v_call: TRBV19
j_call: TRBJ2-5
d_call: .
cdr3_nt: TGTGCCAGTAGCAAACGGCAGGGTTTTCAAGGGGAGACCCAGTACTTC
cdr3_aa: CASSKRQGFQGETQYF

clone_size: .
v_call: TRBV29-1
j_call: TRBJ1-2
d_call: TRBD1
cdr3_nt: TGCAGCGTTGAACGGCCGGGGGGAGGGGGCGATGGCTACACCTTC
cdr3_aa: CSVERPGGGGDGYTF

clone_size: few
v_call: TRBV6-1
j_call: TRBJ2-7
d_call: TRBD1
cdr3_nt: TGTGCCAGCAGTACCGGACAGGGGGGCCACGAGCAGTACTTC
cdr3_aa: CASSTGQGGHEQYF

clone_size: many
v_call: TRBV27
j_call: TRBJ2-5
d_call: .
cdr3_nt: TGTGCCAGCAGCCGCACTATACAGCGGGTGGAGACCCAGTACTTC
cdr3_aa: CASSRTIQRVETQYF

clone_size: .
v_call: TRBV27
j_call: TRBJ1-5
d_call: .
cdr3_nt: TGTGCCAGCAGTTTATCTGCCGGAAGCGACAATCAGCCCCAGCATTTT
cdr3_aa: CASSLSAGSDNQPQHF

clone_size: many
v_call: TRBV5-1
j_call: TRBJ2-5
d_call: .
cdr3_nt: TGCGCCAGCAGCTTGGAGGCGGGATTAGAGACCCAGTACTTC
cdr3_aa: CASSLEAGLETQYF

clone_size: many
v_call: TRBV19
j_call: TRBJ1-5
d_call: TRBD1
cdr3_nt: TGTGCCAGTAGTAGGACAGGGTCGGGCAATCAGCCCCAGCATTTT
cdr3_aa: CASSRTGSGNQPQHF

clone_size: .
v_call: TRBV28
j_call: TRBJ2-5
d_call: .
cdr3_nt: TGTGCCAGCAGTTTCTTGTCAGGCCAAGAGACCCAGTACTTC
cdr3_aa: CASSFLSGQETQYF

clone_size: many
v_call: TRBV6-1
j_call: TRBJ1-5
d_call: .
cdr3_nt: TGTGCCAGCAGTAAAGGGACAACTCGCGATCAGCCCCAGCATTTT
cdr3_aa: CASSKGTTRDQPQHF

clone_size: many
v_call: TRBV6-1
j_call: TRBJ1-1
d_call: TRBD1
cdr3_nt: TGTGCCAGCTCGACACGGGGACAGAAGGGTGGTGAAGCTTTCTTT
cdr3_aa: CASSTRGQKGGEAFF

clone_size: .
v_call: TRBV7-8
j_call: TRBJ2-6
d_call: TRBD2
cdr3_nt: TGTGCCAGCAGGTTCAGCGGGGTAGACCTCTCTGGGGCCAACGTCCTGACTTTC
cdr3_aa: CASRFSGVDLSGANVLTF

clone_size: many
v_call: TRBV10-2
j_call: TRBJ1-5
d_call: .
cdr3_nt: TGCGCCAGCAGTCTTGCAGGGGATCAGCCCCAGCATTTT
cdr3_aa: CASSLAGDQPQHF

clone_size: many
v_call: TRBV24-1
j_call: TRBJ2-5
d_call: .
cdr3_nt: TGTGCCACCAGTGATGCCTCGGACAGCCTGGAGGAGACCCAGTACTTC
cdr3_aa: CATSDASDSLEETQYF

clone_size: .
v_call: TRBV12-3/TRBV12-4
j_call: TRBJ1-1
d_call: .
cdr3_nt: TGTGCCAGCAGAAGAACAAGGGGAGGGCGCGACGACACTGAAGCTTTCTTT
cdr3_aa: CASRRTRGGRDDTEAFF

clone_size: many
v_call: TRBV7-9
j_call: TRBJ1-2
d_call: .
cdr3_nt: TGTGCCAGCAGCTCGCCGGACAGCCCGTCGTATGGCTACACCTTC
cdr3_aa: CASSSPDSPSYGYTF